This paragraph reports one TCR beta chain. As every portion of the isolated RNA was reverse transcribed, the sequencing read expressed TCRB transcripts. The table came from immunoSEQ multiplex PCR; TCRdb's copy has only in-frame clones and leaves some out. The sample lists some 900,000 clones, roughly 15% occurring once. One heparinised draw of blood, averaging about 110 mL, came from each donor. Each of the sorted populations had a purity greater than 95%. V shed 6 bases and J 3 bases; nucleotides not matched to a gene: 3. CDR1 is SNHLY and CDR2 is FYNNEI in the germline V gene. This CDR3 contains 13 residues. This sample was taken from a study of beta chain features in type 1 diabetes. Whole-study context: Summed over all samples, the examined sorted cells came to roughly 110 million.

The receptor comes from a woman aged 18-29 years in good health. Sequenced sample: naive CD4+ T cells from blood. The chain carries TRBV2 and TRBJ1-2; 8 nucleotides align to TRBD1. Here the CDR3 reads CASRQGDYYGYTF. CDR3 sequence (DNA): TGTGCCAGCAGACAGGGGGACTACTATGGCTACACCTTC.